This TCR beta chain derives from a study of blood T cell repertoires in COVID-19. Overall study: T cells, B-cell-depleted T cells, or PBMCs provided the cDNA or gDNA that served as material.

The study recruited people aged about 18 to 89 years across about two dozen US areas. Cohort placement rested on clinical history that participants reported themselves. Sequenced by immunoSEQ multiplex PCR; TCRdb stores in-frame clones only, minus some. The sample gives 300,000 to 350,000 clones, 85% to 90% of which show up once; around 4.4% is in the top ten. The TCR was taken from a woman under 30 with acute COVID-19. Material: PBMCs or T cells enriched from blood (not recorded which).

The CDR3 DNA reads as TGTGCCAGCAGCTTAGGGGGACTAAACAGTGGGCAGTACTTC. The encoded protein is CASSLGGLNSGQYF. The chain combines TRBV7-2 with TRBJ2-7, with 7 bases lining up with TRBD2. J gave up 9 bases and V 1 base, and 9 bases lay outside the gene matches. Per the germline V gene, CDR1 is SGHTA and CDR2 is FQGNSA. CDR3 size: 14 residues.